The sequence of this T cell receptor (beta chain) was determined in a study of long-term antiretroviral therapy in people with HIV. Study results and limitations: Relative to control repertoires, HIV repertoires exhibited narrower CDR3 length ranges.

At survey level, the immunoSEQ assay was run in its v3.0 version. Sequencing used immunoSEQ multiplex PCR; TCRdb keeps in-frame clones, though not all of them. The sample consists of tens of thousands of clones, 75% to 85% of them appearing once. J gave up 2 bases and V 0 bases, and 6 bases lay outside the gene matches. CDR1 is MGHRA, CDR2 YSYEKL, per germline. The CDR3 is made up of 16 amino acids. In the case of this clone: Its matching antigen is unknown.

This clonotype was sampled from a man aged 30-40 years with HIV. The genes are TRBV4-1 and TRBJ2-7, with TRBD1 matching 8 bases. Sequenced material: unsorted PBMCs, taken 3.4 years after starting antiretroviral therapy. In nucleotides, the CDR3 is TGCGCCAGCAGCCAAGAGCTAACAGGGGGTACCTACGAGCAGTACTTC. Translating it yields CASSQELTGGTYEQYF.